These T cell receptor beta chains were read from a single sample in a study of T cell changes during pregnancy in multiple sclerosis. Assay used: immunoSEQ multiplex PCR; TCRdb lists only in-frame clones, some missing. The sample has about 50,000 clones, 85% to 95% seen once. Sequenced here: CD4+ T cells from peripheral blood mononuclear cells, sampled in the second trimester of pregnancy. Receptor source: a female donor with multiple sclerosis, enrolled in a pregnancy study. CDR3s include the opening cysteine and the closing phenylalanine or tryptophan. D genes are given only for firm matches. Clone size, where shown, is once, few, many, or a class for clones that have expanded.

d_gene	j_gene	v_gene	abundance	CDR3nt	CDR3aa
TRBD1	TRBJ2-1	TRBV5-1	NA	TGCGCCAGCAGCCCCCGGACAGGGACAGACGGTGAGCAGTTCTTC	CASSPRTGTDGEQFF
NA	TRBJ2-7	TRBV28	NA	TGTGCCAGCAGCCGTATACTGACAGTGACTTACGAGCAGTACTTC	CASSRILTVTYEQYF
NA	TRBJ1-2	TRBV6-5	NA	TGTGCCAGCAGCAACGGAGGGGCGCGCGGCTATGGCTACACCTTC	CASSNGGARGYGYTF
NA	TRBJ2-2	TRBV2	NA	TGTGCCAGCGTGGTAGGGCCAGGGACGAACACCGGGGAGCTGTTTTTT	CASVVGPGTNTGELFF
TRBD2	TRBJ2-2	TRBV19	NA	TGTGCCAGTACCCCCGGGAGGGCCGGGAGGGCTTCGAGTAACACCGGGGAGCTGTTTTTT	CASTPGRAGRASSNTGELFF
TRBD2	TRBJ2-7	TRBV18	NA	TGTGCCAGCTCACCACTGGCGGGAGGCGAGCAGTACTTC	CASSPLAGGEQYF
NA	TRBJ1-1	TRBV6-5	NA	TGTGCCAGCCGCAAATCGGTAGGGGGCACTGAAGCTTTCTTT	CASRKSVGGTEAFF
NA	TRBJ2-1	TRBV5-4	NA	TGTGCCAGCAGCTTGGAGGGTCAAGGGACATCTTACAATGAGCAGTTCTTC	CASSLEGQGTSYNEQFF
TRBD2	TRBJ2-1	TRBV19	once	TGTGCCAGCATGGGAGGGAACTTCAATGAGCAGTTCTTC	CASMGGNFNEQFF
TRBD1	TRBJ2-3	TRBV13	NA	TGTGCCAGCAGCCTACCCAGGGGGCGGCTTGGCACAGATACGCAGTATTTT	CASSLPRGRLGTDTQYF
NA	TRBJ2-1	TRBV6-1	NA	TGTGCCAGCAGTAGGAGCTCCTACAATGAGCAGTTCTTC	CASSRSSYNEQFF
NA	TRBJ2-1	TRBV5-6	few	TGTGCCAGCAGCTCGGCGGGACCGAGGACCGGGGCCGTCTTC	CASSSAGPRTGAVF
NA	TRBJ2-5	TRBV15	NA	TGTGCCACCAGCGCCCACTTAGAGACCCAGTACTTC	CATSAHLETQYF
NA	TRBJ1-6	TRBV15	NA	TGTGCCACCAGCGGACACAATTCACCCCTCCACTTT	CATSGHNSPLHF
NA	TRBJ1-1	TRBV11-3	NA	TGTGCCAGCAGCTTAGGTGGGAGAATGAACACTGAAGCTTTCTTT	CASSLGGRMNTEAFF
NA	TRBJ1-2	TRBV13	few	TGTGCCAGCCTACAGGGCTACACCTTC	CASLQGYTF
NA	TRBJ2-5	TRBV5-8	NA	TGTGCCAGCAGCTCCGGGTTCACAGGTCCAGAAGAGACCCAGTACTTC	CASSSGFTGPEETQYF
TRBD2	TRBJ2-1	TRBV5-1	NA	TGCGCCAGCAGCTTGGCCGCTAGCGGGAGTTTATACAATGAGCAGTTCTTC	CASSLAASGSLYNEQFF
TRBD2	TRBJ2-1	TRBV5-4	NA	TGTGCCAGCAGCGTTCGACTAGCGGGGGCCCAAAATGAGCAGTTCTTC	CASSVRLAGAQNEQFF
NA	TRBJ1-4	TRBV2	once	TGTGCCAGCACAGGTGATAATGAAAAACTGTTTTTT	CASTGDNEKLFF
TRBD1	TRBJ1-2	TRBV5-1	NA	TGCGCCAGCAGTCGACTTCCCCAGGGGGACTATGGCTACACCTTC	CASSRLPQGDYGYTF
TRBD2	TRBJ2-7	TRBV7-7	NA	TGTGCTAGCAGCTTGTCTAGCGGGAGTGGCAAGCAGTACTTC	CASSLSSGSGKQYF
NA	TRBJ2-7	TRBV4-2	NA	TGTGCCAGCAGCCAAGAACCACAGTTAGCCTACGAGCAGTACTTC	CASSQEPQLAYEQYF
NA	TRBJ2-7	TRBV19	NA	TGTGCCACCCTGTCCCCATCGAGCTCCTACGAGCAGTACTTC	CATLSPSSSYEQYF
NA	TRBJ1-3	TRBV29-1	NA	TGCAGCGTTGATGGGGGCGCGATTGGAAACACCATATATTTT	CSVDGGAIGNTIYF
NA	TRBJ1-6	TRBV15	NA	TGTGCCACCTTGACGGGGAATTCACCCCTCCACTTT	CATLTGNSPLHF
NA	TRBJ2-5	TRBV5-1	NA	TGCGCCAGCAGCCCACGAGCGGGTGGGGAGACCCAGTACTTC	CASSPRAGGETQYF
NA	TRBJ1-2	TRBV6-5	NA	TGTGCCAGCAGTTACTCCACTAACTATGGCTACACCTTC	CASSYSTNYGYTF
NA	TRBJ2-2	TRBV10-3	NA	TGTGCCATCAGCCGAGACAGTCAGAACACCGGGGAGCTGTTTTTT	CAISRDSQNTGELFF
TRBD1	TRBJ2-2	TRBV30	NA	TGTGCCTTGGCCAAGAGACAGGGTTCGTACACCGGGGAGCTGTTTTTT	CALAKRQGSYTGELFF
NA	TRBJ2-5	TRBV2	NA	TGTGCCAGCAGTGGGGGGGGCGCGGGGACCCAGTACTTC	CASSGGGAGTQYF
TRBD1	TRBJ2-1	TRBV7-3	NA	TGTGCCAGCAGCTTGACCGACAGGGGCCACCACAATGAGCAGTTCTTC	CASSLTDRGHHNEQFF
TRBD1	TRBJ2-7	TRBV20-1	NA	TGCAGTGCTGGTAGAGACAGGGAGTACTTC	CSAGRDREYF
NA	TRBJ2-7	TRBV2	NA	TGTGCCAGCAGCGAATCCTCGGGTGTGGGCTACGAGCAGTACTTC	CASSESSGVGYEQYF
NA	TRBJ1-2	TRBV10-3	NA	TGTGCCACGGAAGGGGGAACCAACTATGGCTACACCTTC	CATEGGTNYGYTF
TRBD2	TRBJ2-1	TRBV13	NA	TGTGCCAGCAGCTCAACCCCGGGACTAGCGGCCCTCAGCTCCTACAATGAGCAGTTCTTC	CASSSTPGLAALSSYNEQFF
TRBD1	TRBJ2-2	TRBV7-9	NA	TGTGCCAGCAGCTTACCGGGACAGAGCACCGGGGAGCTGTTTTTT	CASSLPGQSTGELFF
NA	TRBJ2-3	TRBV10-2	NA	TGCGCCAGCAGTGAGGGGAGAGGGGATACGCAGTATTTT	CASSEGRGDTQYF
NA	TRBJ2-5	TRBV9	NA	TGTGCCAGCAGCGTAGGACGCCGGGACTCCCTCCCGGAGACCCAGTACTTC	CASSVGRRDSLPETQYF
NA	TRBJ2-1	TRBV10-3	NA	TGTGCCATCAGTGAAGACGGACAGTCCTACAATGAGCAGTTCTTC	CAISEDGQSYNEQFF
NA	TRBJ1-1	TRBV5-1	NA	TGCGCCAGCAGACAGGCCTATATGAACACTGAAGCTTTCTTT	CASRQAYMNTEAFF
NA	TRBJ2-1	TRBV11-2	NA	TGTGCCAGCAGCTTCGGTGAGCAGTTCTTC	CASSFGEQFF
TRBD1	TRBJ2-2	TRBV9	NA	TGTGCCAGCAGCCGGACAGGGGGAAACACCGGGGAGCTGTTTTTT	CASSRTGGNTGELFF
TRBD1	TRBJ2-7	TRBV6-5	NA	TGTGCCAGCAGTCAGGGACAGGGGACCTACGAGCAGTACTTC	CASSQGQGTYEQYF
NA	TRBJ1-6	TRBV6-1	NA	TGTGCCAGCACGGCTCGGGGTTCACCCCTCCACTTT	CASTARGSPLHF
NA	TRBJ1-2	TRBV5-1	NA	TGCGCCAGCAGCCCCGCGGACAGCCCCTACTATGGCTACACCTTC	CASSPADSPYYGYTF
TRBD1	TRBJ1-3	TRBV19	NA	TGTGCCAGTAGCAGGGGGTCTTCTGGAAACACCATATATTTT	CASSRGSSGNTIYF
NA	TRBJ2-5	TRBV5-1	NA	TGCGCCAGCAGCTTGGGGCCGACAACAAGGCAAGAGACCCAGTACTTC	CASSLGPTTRQETQYF
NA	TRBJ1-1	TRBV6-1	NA	TGTGCCAGCAGCGGAACAGGGTATACTGAAGCTTTCTTT	CASSGTGYTEAFF
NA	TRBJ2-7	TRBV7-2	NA	TGTGCCAGCAGCTTCCGGGGCGGGGGCCTATCCTACGAGCAGTACTTC	CASSFRGGGLSYEQYF
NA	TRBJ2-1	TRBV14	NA	TGTGCCAGCAGCACGTACGGTGAGCAGTTCTTC	CASSTYGEQFF
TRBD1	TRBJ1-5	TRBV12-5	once	TGTGCTAGTGGTTTGGTGCAATGGACAGGCGATAATCAGCCCCAGCATTTT	CASGLVQWTGDNQPQHF
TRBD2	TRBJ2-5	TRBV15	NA	TGTGCCACCAGCAGAGGGACTAGCGAACAAGAGACCCAGTACTTC	CATSRGTSEQETQYF
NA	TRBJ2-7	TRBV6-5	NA	TGTGCCAGCAGTTACTCCCGCAGGGCCGAGCAGTACTTC	CASSYSRRAEQYF
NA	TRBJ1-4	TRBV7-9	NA	TGTGCCAGCAGCTTAAAGGGGTCTCCTAATGAAAAACTGTTTTTT	CASSLKGSPNEKLFF
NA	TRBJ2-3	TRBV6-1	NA	TGTGCCAGCAGTCTTAGTCGAGATACGCAGTATTTT	CASSLSRDTQYF
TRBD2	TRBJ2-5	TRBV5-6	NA	TGTGCCAGCTTTATCACCCTAGCGGGGGGTGAGACCCAGTACTTC	CASFITLAGGETQYF
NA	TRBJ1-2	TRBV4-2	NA	TGTGCCAGCAGCCAAGAGGGGCAGGGATACTATGGCTACACCTTC	CASSQEGQGYYGYTF